Given below is one TCR beta chain in context. Primers for the PCR totalled 60 Vbeta and 13 Jbeta. TCRdb's table, derived via immunoSEQ multiplex PCR, lists solely in-frame clones and lacks some. The sample records 150,000 or so clones, approximately 71% being singletons. This sample was included in a study of cytomegalovirus exposure and HLA in healthy donors. The CDR3 is made up of 12 amino acids. In germline, CDR1 is GTSNPN, CDR2 SVGIG (reference sequence). Trimming stripped 5 bases from V and 1 base from J, with 8 bases between. This sequence joins TRBV30 and TRBJ1-2; no definite D call. The specimen sequenced was PBMCs. This TCR was recovered from a woman in her thirties or forties in good health and CMV-seropositive. The CDR3 region is CAWARGNYGYTF. The CDR3 bases are TGTGCCTGGGCACGGGGTAACTATGGCTACACCTTC.